The clone carrying this T cell receptor beta chain was found a few times. Its target is unknown. The data belong to a study of blood T cells in healthy people across ages. Study results and caveats: Long-lived donors exceeded aged donors in naive CD4+ cells and diversity. Possibly confounding the expanded clonotype changes was the fact that donor CMV status was unknown. Per-million-T-cell TCR beta diversity fell roughly linearly with age.

From germline, CDR1 is SQVTM and CDR2 ANQGSEA. This CDR3 spans 14 amino acids. Trimming cost V 4 bases and J 0 bases; bases outside gene matches: 2. Primers used in a second PCR of roughly 6 to 11 cycles were a sample-barcoded 5' primer and a J-beta primer mix. TCRdb ran MiXCR on the 5' RACE reads and lists one entry per CDR3 protein. The sample consists of roughly 2 million distinct CDR3 sequences, 40% to 55% of them appearing once. The chain is built from TRBV29-1 and TRBJ2-1; TRBD2 matches at 8 bases. Material for sequencing was blood. This TCR derives from a woman in her thirties or forties in good health. The CDR3 DNA reads TGCAGCGTTGGTGCGGGGGGCTCCTACAATGAGCAGTTCTTC. Translating gives CSVGAGGSYNEQFF.